This T cell receptor beta chain appears in the sequencing data of a study of cytomegalovirus exposure and HLA in healthy donors. Study-wide results and limits: There were under 200 TCR beta chains listed as cytomegalovirus-associated.

The PCR had 60 Vbeta and 13 Jbeta primers. Profiled with immunoSEQ multiplex PCR; TCRdb holds only in-frame clones, not every one. The sample yields 180,000 or so clones, around 85% seen once. As to this clone: What it binds is unknown.

Germline V gene data show CDR1 as MNHNS and CDR2 as SASEGT. The CDR3 is 17 amino acids. The V gene end was trimmed by 4 bases and the J gene end by 2 bases; junction bases not matched to a gene: 11. The source of this sequence is a man younger than 35 in good health and CMV-seropositive. The sequencing sample was made of PBMCs. This chain connects TRBV6-1 to TRBJ2-3; 8 nucleotides line up with TRBD1. The CDR3 DNA reads as TGTGCCAGCAGTGCGAGGACAGGGTCCGGGGCCACAGATACGCAGTATTTT. Its protein is CASSARTGSGATDTQYF.